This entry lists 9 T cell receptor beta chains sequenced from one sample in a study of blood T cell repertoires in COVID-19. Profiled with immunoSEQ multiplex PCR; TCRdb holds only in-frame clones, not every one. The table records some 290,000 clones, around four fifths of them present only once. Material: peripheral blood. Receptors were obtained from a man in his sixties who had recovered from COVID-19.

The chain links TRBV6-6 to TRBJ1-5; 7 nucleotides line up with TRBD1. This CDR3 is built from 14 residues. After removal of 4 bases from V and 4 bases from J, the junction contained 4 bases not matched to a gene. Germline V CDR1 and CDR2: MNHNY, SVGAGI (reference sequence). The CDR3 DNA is TGTGCCAGCAGTTTCGGGACAGCGAATCAGCCCCAGCATTTT. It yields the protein CASSFGTANQPQHF.

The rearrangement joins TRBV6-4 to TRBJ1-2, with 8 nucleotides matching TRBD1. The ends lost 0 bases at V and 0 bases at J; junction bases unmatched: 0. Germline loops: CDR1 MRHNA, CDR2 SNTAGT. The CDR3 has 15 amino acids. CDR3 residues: CASSDSDRANYGYTF. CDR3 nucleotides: TGTGCCAGCAGTGACTCGGACAGGGCTAACTATGGCTACACCTTC.

CDR3 in DNA: TGTGCCAGCAGTTTATCCAGGGGCGCTGAAGCTTTCTTT. Its translation: CASSLSRGAEAFF. V gene TRBV28 combines with J gene TRBJ1-1; the D gene is possibly TRBD1 (6 bases). Trimming stripped 1 base from V and 6 bases from J, with 9 bases between. The germline CDR1 and CDR2 sequences are MDHEN and SYDVKM. The CDR3 runs to 13 residues.

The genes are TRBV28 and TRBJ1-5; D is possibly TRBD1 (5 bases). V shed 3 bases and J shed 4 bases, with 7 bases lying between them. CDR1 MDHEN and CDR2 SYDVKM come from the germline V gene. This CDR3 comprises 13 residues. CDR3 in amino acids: CASSLQGNQPQHF. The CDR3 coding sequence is TGTGCCAGCAGTTTGCAGGGTAATCAGCCCCAGCATTTT.

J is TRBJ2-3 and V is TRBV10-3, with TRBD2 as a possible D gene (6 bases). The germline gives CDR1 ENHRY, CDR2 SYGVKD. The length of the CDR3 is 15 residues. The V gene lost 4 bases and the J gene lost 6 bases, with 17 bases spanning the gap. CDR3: CAISGGGAGSDTQYF. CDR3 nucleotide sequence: TGTGCCATCAGTGGAGGAGGGGCTGGAAGCGATACGCAGTATTTT.

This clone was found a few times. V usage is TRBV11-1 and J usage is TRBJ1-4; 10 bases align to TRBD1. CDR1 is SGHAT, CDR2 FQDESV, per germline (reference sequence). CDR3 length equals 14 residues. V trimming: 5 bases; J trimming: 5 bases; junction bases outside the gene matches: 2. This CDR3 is CASSLDRGNEKLFF. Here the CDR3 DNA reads TGTGCCAGCAGCCTGGACAGGGGGAATGAAAAACTGTTTTTT. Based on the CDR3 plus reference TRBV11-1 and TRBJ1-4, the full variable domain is EAEVAQSPRYKITEKSQAVAFWCDPISGHATLYWYRQILGQGPELLVQFQDESVVDDSQLPKDRFSAERLKGVDSTLKIQPAELGDSAMYLCASSLDRGNEKLFFGSGTQLSVL.

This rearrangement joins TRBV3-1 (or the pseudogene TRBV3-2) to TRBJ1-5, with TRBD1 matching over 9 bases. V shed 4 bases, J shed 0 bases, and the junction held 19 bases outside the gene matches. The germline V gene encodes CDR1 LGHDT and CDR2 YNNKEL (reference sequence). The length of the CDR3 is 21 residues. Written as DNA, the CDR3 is TGTGCCAGCAGCCCGCGACAAGATAAACAGGGGGCCAAATATAGCAATCAGCCCCAGCATTTT. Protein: CASSPRQDKQGAKYSNQPQHF.

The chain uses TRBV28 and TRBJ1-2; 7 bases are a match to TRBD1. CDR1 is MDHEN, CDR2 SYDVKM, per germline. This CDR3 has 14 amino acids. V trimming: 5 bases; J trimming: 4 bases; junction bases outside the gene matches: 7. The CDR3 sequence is CASSPGGGSYGYTF. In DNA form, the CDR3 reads TGTGCCAGCAGTCCCGGAGGGGGCAGCTATGGCTACACCTTC.

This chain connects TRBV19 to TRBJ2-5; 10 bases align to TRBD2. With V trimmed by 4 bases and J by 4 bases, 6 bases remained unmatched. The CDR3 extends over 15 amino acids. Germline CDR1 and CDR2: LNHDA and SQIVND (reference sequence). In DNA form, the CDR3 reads TGTGCCAGTAGTAGAGGACTAGCGGACCTAGAGACCCAGTACTTC. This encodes CASSRGLADLETQYF.